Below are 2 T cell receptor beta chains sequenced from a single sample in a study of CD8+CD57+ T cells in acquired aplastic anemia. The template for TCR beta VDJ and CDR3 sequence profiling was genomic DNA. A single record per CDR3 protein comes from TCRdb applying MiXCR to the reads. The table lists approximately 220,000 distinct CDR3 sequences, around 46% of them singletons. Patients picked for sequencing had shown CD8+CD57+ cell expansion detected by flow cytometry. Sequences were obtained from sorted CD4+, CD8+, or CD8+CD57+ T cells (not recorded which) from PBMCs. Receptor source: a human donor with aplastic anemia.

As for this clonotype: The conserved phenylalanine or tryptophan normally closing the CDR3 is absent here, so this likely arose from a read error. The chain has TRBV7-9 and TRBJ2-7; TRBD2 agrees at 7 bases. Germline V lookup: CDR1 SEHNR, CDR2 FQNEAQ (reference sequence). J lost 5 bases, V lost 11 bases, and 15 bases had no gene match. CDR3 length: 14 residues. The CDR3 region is CAWSDRREFDEQYS. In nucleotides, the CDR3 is TGTGCCTGGAGTGATCGGCGGGAGTTCGACGAGCAGTACTCC.

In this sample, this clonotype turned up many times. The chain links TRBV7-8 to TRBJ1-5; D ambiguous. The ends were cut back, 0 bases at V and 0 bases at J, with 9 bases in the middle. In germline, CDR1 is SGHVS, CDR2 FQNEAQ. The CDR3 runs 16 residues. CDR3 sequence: CASSLARFDSNQPQHF. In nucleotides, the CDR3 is TGTGCCAGCAGCTTAGCCAGATTCGATAGCAATCAGCCCCAGCATTTT.